This T cell receptor beta chain was sequenced in a study of cytomegalovirus exposure and HLA in healthy donors. Study information: From about 179 million T cells, an earlier analysis saw roughly 110 million unique TCR beta sequences.

The study ran its PCR with 60 Vbeta and 13 Jbeta primers. Generated by immunoSEQ multiplex PCR, the TCRdb table keeps only in-frame clones and is missing some. The table lists about 250,000 clones, under 80% of them singletons. Concerning this clone itself: Its cognate antigen is unknown.

Findings and limits, study-wide: Associated with cytomegalovirus, according to the listing, were 170 or so TCR beta chains. What was likely a sequencing artifact was a cluster of highly shared sequence variants. Upon later analysis, HLA-associated TCR beta chains proved more clonally expanded than other, equally common chains.

The sequenced material came from PBMCs. This TCR derives from a female donor in good health and CMV-seronegative.

CDR3 bases: TGTGCCAGTAGTATCCGGACAGGGGATTTCGGTGAAGCTTTCTTT. Protein sequence: CASSIRTGDFGEAFF. The chain joins TRBV19 to TRBJ1-1, with 9 bases identical to TRBD1. This CDR3 is 15 amino acids long. Trimming at V came to 3 bases and at J to 7 bases, leaving 9 bases not matched to a gene. Looked up from germline, CDR1 is LNHDA and CDR2 is SQIVND (reference sequence).